This T cell receptor (beta chain) was found in a study of CXCR3-negative and CXCR3-positive naive CD8 T cells. Study-wide points: TRB CDR3 hydrophobicity was greater in CXCR3-positive naive cells than in CXCR3-negative naive cells. TRBV-TRBJ usage was similar across naive CXCR3 subsets but distinct in memory cells.

By phenotype, naive CD8+ T cells were CD45RO-CCR7+CD27+CD95-. From germline, CDR1 is LGHNA and CDR2 YSLEER. This CDR3 region has 14 residues. In regard to this clonotype: Its specificity is unknown.

5' RACE that incorporated UMI labels was used to prepare the TRB cDNA libraries. Following a re-call of the 5' RACE reads, TCRdb has one entry per CDR3 protein and lacks DNA. The sample has approximately 59,000 distinct CDR3 sequences, and its top ten clones hold roughly 0.74%. Sequenced sample: naive CXCR3+ CD8+ T cells from blood. Subset defined: CD45RO-CCR7+CD27+CD95- naive CD8+ T cells expressing CXCR3 (TNR3+). V and J are TRBV4-3 and TRBJ1-1; TCRdb's assignment of TRBD1 cannot be checked, as there is no DNA. The TCR originated in a human donor in good health. Some clones in this sample may be carry-over from other donors' samples. CDR3 in amino acids: CASSPRGGDTEAFF.